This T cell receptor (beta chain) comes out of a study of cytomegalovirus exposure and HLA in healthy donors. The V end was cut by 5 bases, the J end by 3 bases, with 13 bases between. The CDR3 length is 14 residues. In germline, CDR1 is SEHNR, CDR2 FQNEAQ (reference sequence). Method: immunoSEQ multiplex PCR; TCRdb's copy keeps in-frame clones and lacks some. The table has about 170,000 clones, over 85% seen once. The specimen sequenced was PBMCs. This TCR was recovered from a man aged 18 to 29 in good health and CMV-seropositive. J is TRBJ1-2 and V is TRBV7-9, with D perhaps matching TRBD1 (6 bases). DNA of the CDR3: TGTGCCAGCAGCCCCAGGACAGTTGACTATGGCTACACCTTC. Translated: CASSPRTVDYGYTF. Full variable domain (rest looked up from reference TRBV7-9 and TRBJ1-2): DTGVSQNPRHKITKRGQNVTFRCDPISEHNRLYWYRQTLGQGPEFLTYFQNEAQLEKSRLLSDRFSAERPKGSFSTLEIQRTEQGDSAMYLCASSPRTVDYGYTFGSGTRLTVV.